This T cell receptor (beta chain) was found in a study of blood T cell repertoires in COVID-19 (dated by TCRdb to 2020 to 2021). Background on the whole study: Collaborator samples came from the United States, Italy and Spain and covered acute and convalescent phases of COVID-19. The material from the prospective study consisted of cDNA or gDNA derived from T cells, B-cell-depleted T cells, or PBMCs. Deeply sampled blood TCRbeta repertoires from subjects exposed to, actively infected with, or recovered from COVID-19 were included in the dataset. The repertoires were released in a freely available public database intended as a resource for research on the immune response to SARS-CoV-2. Samples came from the ongoing ImmuneRACE study (first 160 participants) plus 1,254 subjects from 6 global collaborators. A de-identified subject ID, COVID-19 status, age in years and sex were almost always included in the sample metadata. Where available, HLA class I and class II types were taken from metadata supplied by the sample provider and were not determined by assay-based typing. Paper-wide results and their limitations: The amount of clinical and demographic metadata varied by source and participant and was provided uncurated.

With respect to this clone: Its antigen is unknown. Nothing much larger sits one base from this clone, and base qualities are not available.

The immunoSEQ Assay, a bias-controlled multiplex PCR, was used to amplify TCRbeta CDR3 regions from genomic DNA. The original methods were these. Within the assay, amplification of reference gene primers was used to estimate how many nucleated cells each sample contained. Sequence reads were collapsed and filtered to measure the absolute abundance of every unique TCRbeta CDR3 rearrangement. For each sample, productive Simpson clonality was calculated as the square root of Simpson's diversity index over productive rearrangements. TCRdb limited this immuneACCESS table to in-frame rearrangements with V and J called. A share of clones is missing; checked studies link under half to unresolved V genes, and the rest is unexplained. The DNA was the basis for D and trimming; V, J and clone size are from that table. Recorded for this sample are over 75,000 clones; 65% to 85% of them occurred a single time. The ten largest make up 11% of the sample.

The collaborating institutions used their own protocols to collect whole blood in K2EDTA tubes. Collaborator samples were shipped for TCRbeta analysis as frozen whole blood, isolated PBMCs, or DNA extracted from either sample type. The V and J ends are trimmed by 1 base and 4 bases, leaving 11 bases between them. Reading from cysteine to phenylalanine, the CDR3 counts 15 amino acids. CDR3 DNA only is kept here, 45 bases in frame from base 1. CDR1 and CDR2 (MDHEN, SYDVKM) derive from the germline V gene. Material for sequencing was peripheral blood. The sequence is built from TRBV28 and TRBJ1-5; perhaps TRBD1 is the D gene, with 5 bases matching. This TCR derives from a man in his sixties or seventies with acute or convalescent COVID-19. The nucleotide sequence is given as TGTGCCAGCAGTTTATTGCGGGGGGGTAATCAGCCCCAGCATTTT. Translation gives CASSLLRGGNQPQHF. This CDR3, with the reference TRBV28 and TRBJ1-5 proteins standing in past its ends, gives the full variable domain DVKVTQSSRYLVKRTGEKVFLECVQDMDHENMFWYRQDPGLGLRLIYFSYDVKMKEKGDIPEGYSVSREKKERFSLILESASTNQTSMYLCASSLLRGGNQPQHFGDGTRLSIL.